A selection of T cell receptor beta chains follows, all from one sample in a study of OX40 agonist ivuxolimab in advanced cancers. Only in-frame clones appear in the TCRdb table, and some are missing; sequencing was by immunoSEQ multiplex PCR. The data hold 76,000 or so clones, with approximately 93% observed a single time. The sequencing used CD4+ or CD8+ T cells sorted from blood, collected in a trial of the OX40 agonist ivuxolimab. These receptors all come from an adult with an advanced solid tumor such as melanoma, head and neck, liver or kidney cancer. CDR3s include the opening cysteine and the closing phenylalanine or tryptophan. Fields, in order: clone size, V gene, J gene, D gene, CDR3 protein, CDR3 DNA. A D gene is named only where the DNA matches it firmly. Clone size, where shown, is once, few, many, or a class for clones that have expanded.

clone_size: -
v_call: TRBV5-4
j_call: TRBJ2-3
d_call: TRBD2
cdr3_aa: CASSLETSGASTDTQYF
cdr3_nt: TGTGCCAGCAGCTTGGAGACTAGCGGCGCTAGCACAGATACGCAGTATTTT

clone_size: -
v_call: TRBV6-1
j_call: TRBJ2-6
d_call: -
cdr3_aa: CASRPDNSGANVLTF
cdr3_nt: TGTGCCAGCAGGCCCGACAACTCTGGGGCCAACGTCCTGACTTTC

clone_size: -
v_call: TRBV10-2
j_call: TRBJ2-1
d_call: TRBD2
cdr3_aa: CASTTSGNNEQFF
cdr3_nt: TGCGCCAGCACGACTAGCGGCAACAATGAGCAGTTCTTC

clone_size: -
v_call: TRBV7-9
j_call: TRBJ2-7
d_call: TRBD2
cdr3_aa: CASSLGGRYEQYF
cdr3_nt: TGTGCCAGCAGCTTGGGGGGGAGGTACGAGCAGTACTTC

clone_size: -
v_call: TRBV6-5
j_call: TRBJ1-5
d_call: -
cdr3_aa: CASSPGGRNNQPQHF
cdr3_nt: TGTGCCAGCAGCCCGGGGGGGCGGAACAATCAGCCCCAGCATTTT

clone_size: -
v_call: TRBV11-2
j_call: TRBJ2-5
d_call: TRBD2
cdr3_aa: CASSLAQREKTQYF
cdr3_nt: TGTGCCAGCAGCTTAGCCCAGCGGGAGAAGACCCAGTACTTC

clone_size: -
v_call: TRBV29-1
j_call: TRBJ2-7
d_call: TRBD1
cdr3_aa: CSVEDGQDSYEQYF
cdr3_nt: TGCAGCGTTGAAGATGGACAGGACTCCTACGAGCAGTACTTC

clone_size: -
v_call: TRBV6-6
j_call: TRBJ1-2
d_call: TRBD1
cdr3_aa: CASSHETGNYGYTF
cdr3_nt: TGTGCCAGCAGTCACGAGACAGGGAACTATGGCTACACCTTC

clone_size: -
v_call: TRBV27
j_call: TRBJ2-3
d_call: -
cdr3_aa: CASSSVLLGTDTQYF
cdr3_nt: TGTGCCAGCAGTTCAGTACTGTTGGGGACAGATACGCAGTATTTT

clone_size: -
v_call: TRBV11-2
j_call: TRBJ1-1
d_call: -
cdr3_aa: CASSLEAYTEAFF
cdr3_nt: TGTGCCAGCAGCTTAGAAGCTTACACTGAAGCTTTCTTT

clone_size: -
v_call: TRBV27
j_call: TRBJ2-5
d_call: TRBD2
cdr3_aa: CASSETSGGANQETQYF
cdr3_nt: TGTGCCAGCAGTGAAACTAGCGGGGGGGCCAACCAAGAGACCCAGTACTTC

clone_size: once
v_call: TRBV19
j_call: TRBJ1-1
d_call: -
cdr3_aa: CATSDLGGGVHTEAFF
cdr3_nt: TGTGCCACCTCCGACTTGGGGGGGGGCGTGCACACTGAAGCTTTCTTT

clone_size: -
v_call: TRBV7-9
j_call: TRBJ1-2
d_call: -
cdr3_aa: CASSSAIAYGDGYTF
cdr3_nt: TGTGCCAGCAGCTCTGCGATCGCTTACGGGGATGGCTACACCTTC

clone_size: medium-sized
v_call: TRBV4-1
j_call: TRBJ1-2
d_call: TRBD1
cdr3_aa: CASSQVVGQGARNYGYTF
cdr3_nt: TGCGCCAGCAGCCAAGTTGTTGGACAGGGGGCGAGGAACTATGGCTACACCTTC

clone_size: -
v_call: TRBV2
j_call: TRBJ2-1
d_call: -
cdr3_aa: CASEYNEQFF
cdr3_nt: TGTGCCAGCGAGTACAATGAGCAGTTCTTC

clone_size: -
v_call: TRBV6-6
j_call: TRBJ2-7
d_call: -
cdr3_aa: CASLDDTYEQYF
cdr3_nt: TGTGCCAGCCTGGACGACACCTACGAGCAGTACTTC

clone_size: -
v_call: TRBV5-1
j_call: TRBJ2-1
d_call: TRBD1
cdr3_aa: CASSLDRVQSYNEQFF
cdr3_nt: TGCGCCAGCAGCTTAGACAGGGTTCAGTCCTACAATGAGCAGTTCTTC

clone_size: -
v_call: TRBV6-6
j_call: TRBJ1-1
d_call: -
cdr3_aa: CASSYRRDSEAFF
cdr3_nt: TGTGCCAGCAGTTACAGACGGGACTCTGAAGCTTTCTTT

clone_size: -
v_call: TRBV19
j_call: TRBJ2-7
d_call: -
cdr3_aa: CATSSGGYYEQYF
cdr3_nt: TGTGCCACGTCCTCGGGCGGCTACTACGAGCAGTACTTC

clone_size: -
v_call: TRBV29-1
j_call: TRBJ2-7
d_call: -
cdr3_aa: CSATPQGLADEQYF
cdr3_nt: TGCAGCGCTACCCCTCAGGGGCTAGCAGACGAGCAGTACTTC

clone_size: once
v_call: TRBV18
j_call: TRBJ2-5
d_call: TRBD2
cdr3_aa: CASSPPLAGYGETQYF
cdr3_nt: TGTGCCAGCTCACCACCCCTAGCGGGGTATGGTGAGACCCAGTACTTC